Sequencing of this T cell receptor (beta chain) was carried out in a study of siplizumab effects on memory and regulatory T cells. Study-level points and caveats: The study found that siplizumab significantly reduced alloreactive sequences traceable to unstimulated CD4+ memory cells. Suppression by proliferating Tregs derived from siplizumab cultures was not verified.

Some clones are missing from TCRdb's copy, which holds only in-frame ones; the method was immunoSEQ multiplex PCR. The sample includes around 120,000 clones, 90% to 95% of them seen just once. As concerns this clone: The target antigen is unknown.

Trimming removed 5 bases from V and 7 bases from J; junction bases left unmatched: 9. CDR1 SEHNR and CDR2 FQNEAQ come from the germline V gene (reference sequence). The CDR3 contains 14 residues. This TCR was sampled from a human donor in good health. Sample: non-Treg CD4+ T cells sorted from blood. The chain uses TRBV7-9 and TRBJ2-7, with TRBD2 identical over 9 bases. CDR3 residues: CASSPRGRAGEQYF. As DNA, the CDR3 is TGTGCCAGCAGCCCGCGCGGGAGGGCGGGGGAGCAGTACTTC.